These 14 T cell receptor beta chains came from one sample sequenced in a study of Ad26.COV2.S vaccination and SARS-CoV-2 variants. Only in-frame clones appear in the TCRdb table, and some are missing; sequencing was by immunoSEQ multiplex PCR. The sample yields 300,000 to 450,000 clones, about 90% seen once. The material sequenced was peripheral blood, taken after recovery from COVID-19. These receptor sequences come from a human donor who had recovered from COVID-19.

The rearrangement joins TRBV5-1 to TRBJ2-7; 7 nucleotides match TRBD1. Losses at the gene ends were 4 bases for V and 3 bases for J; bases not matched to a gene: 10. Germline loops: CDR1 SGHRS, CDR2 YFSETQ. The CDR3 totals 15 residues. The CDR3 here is CASSPRTGTNYEQYF. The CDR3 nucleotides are TGCGCCAGCAGCCCACGGACAGGAACAAACTACGAGCAGTACTTC.

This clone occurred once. The CDR3: CASSPPGQTYEQYF. The CDR3 DNA reads TGCGCCAGCAGCCCCCCGGGACAGACCTACGAGCAGTACTTC. This chain uses TRBV5-1 with TRBJ2-7; 7 bases are shared with TRBD1. This CDR3 is 14 amino acids long. V shed 4 bases and J 2 bases; nucleotides not matched to a gene: 6. CDR1 SGHRS and CDR2 YFSETQ come from the germline V gene.

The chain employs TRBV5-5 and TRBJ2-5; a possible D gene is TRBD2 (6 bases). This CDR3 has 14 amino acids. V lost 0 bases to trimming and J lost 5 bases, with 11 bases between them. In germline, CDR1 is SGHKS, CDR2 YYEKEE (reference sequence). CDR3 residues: CASSLEAGRETQYF. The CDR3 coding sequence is TGTGCCAGCAGCTTGGAAGCTGGGAGGGAGACCCAGTACTTC.

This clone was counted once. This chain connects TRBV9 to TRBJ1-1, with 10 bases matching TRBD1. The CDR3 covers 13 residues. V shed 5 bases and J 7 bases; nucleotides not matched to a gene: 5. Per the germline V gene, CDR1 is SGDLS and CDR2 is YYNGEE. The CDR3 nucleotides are TGTGCCAGCAGTGACAGGGGGCAGGATGAAGCTTTCTTT. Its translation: CASSDRGQDEAFF.

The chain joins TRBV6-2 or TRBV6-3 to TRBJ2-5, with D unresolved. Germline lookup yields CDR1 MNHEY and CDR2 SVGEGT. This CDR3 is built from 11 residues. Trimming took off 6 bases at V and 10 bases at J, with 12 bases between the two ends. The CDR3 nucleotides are TGTGCCAGCAGCGACCTGGTTAACCAGTACTTC. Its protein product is CASSDLVNQYF.

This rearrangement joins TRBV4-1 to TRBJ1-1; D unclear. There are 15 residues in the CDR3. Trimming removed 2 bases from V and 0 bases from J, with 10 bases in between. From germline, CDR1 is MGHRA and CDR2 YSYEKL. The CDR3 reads CASSQPRTVNTEAFF. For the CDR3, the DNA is TGCGCCAGCAGCCAACCGAGGACGGTGAACACTGAAGCTTTCTTT.

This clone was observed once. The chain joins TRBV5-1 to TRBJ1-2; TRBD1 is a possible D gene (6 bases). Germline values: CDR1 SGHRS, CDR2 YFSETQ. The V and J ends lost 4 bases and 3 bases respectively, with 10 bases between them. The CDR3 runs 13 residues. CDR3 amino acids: CASSPEGDYGYTF. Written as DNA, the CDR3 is TGCGCCAGCAGCCCGGAGGGGGACTATGGCTACACCTTC.

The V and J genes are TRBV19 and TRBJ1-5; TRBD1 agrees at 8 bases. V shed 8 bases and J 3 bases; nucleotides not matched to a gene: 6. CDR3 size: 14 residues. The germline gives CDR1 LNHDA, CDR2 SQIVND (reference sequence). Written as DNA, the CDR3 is TGTGCCAGTTGCGACAGGGGTTCCAATCAGCCCCAGCATTTT. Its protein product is CASCDRGSNQPQHF.

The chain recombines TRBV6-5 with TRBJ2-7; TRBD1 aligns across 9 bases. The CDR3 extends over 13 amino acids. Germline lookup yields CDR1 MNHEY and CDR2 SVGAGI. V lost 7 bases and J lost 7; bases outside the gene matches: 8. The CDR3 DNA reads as TGTGCCAGCACCTACGGACAGGGGAGGGAGCAGTACTTC. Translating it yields CASTYGQGREQYF.

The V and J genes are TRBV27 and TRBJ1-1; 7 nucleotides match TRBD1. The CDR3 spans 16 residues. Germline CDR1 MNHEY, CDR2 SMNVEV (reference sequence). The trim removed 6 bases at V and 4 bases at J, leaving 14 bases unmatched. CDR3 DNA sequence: TGTGCCAGCAGATTCTCCCCGGGACAGCTTGGCACTGAAGCTTTCTTT. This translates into CASRFSPGQLGTEAFF.

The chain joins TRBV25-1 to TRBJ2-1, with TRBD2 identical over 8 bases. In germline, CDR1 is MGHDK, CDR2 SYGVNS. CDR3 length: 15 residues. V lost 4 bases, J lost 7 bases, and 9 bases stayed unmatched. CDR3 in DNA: TGTGCCAGCAGTGTCGGGGGGGGGCCTTGGAATGAGCAGTTCTTC. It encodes CASSVGGGPWNEQFF. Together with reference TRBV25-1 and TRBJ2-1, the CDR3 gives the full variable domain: EADIYQTPRYLVIGTGKKITLECSQTMGHDKMYWYQQDPGMELHLIHYSYGVNSTEKGDLSSESTVSRIRTEHFPLTLESARPSHTSQYLCASSVGGGPWNEQFFGPGTRLTVL.

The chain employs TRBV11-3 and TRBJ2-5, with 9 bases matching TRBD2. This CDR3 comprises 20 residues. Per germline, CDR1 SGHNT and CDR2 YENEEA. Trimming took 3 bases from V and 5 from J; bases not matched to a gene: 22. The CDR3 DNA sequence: TGTGCCAGCAGCTTTAGATCCCGGGCCCGGCGGGGGGGCGATCCGGAGACCCAGTACTTC. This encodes CASSFRSRARRGGDPETQYF.

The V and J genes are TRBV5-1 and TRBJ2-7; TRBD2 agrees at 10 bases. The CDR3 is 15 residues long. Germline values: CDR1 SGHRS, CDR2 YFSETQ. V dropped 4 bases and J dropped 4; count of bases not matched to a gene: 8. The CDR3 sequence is CASSGLAGATYEQYF. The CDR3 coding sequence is TGCGCCAGCAGCGGTCTAGCGGGGGCGACGTACGAGCAGTACTTC.

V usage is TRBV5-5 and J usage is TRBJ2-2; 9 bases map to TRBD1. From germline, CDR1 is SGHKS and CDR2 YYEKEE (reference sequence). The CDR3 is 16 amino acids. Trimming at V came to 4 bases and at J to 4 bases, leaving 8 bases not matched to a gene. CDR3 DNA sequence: TGTGCCAGCAGCCTCGGGACAGGGAGTCGCACCGGGGAGCTGTTTTTT. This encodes CASSLGTGSRTGELFF. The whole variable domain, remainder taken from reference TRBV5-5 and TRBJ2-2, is DAGVTQSPTHLIKTRGQQVTLRCSPISGHKSVSWYQQVLGQGPQFIFQYYEKEERGRGNFPDRFSARQFPNYSSELNVNALLLGDSALYLCASSLGTGSRTGELFFGEGSRLTVL.